This T cell receptor beta chain was identified in a study of blood T cell repertoires in COVID-19. The wider study: Samples came from the United States, Italy and Spain, spanning acute and convalescent COVID-19. Sources were T cells, B-cell-depleted T cells, or PBMCs; the material itself was cDNA or gDNA.

In its sample, this clone was seen once. Original analysis: Reference gene primer amplification gave nucleated cell count estimates. TCRdb's table, derived via immunoSEQ multiplex PCR, lists solely in-frame clones and lacks some. D and trimming were read from the DNA, whereas the V and J calls and clone size are those reported in that table. Of some 250,000 clones detected, around 83% appear once; the ten largest clones hold roughly an eighth. The length of the CDR3 is 14 residues. The germline V gene has CDR1 MDHEN and CDR2 SYDVKM. Deletions cut 8 bases from V and 2 bases from J, with 15 bases between.

This receptor was taken from a woman in her sixties with active or convalescent COVID-19. The gene calls are TRBV28 and TRBJ1-2; tentative D call: TRBD1 (6 bases). The sample was peripheral blood. The CDR3 bases are TGTGCCAGCGGGGGCTTCGGCGGAAACTATGGCTACACCTTC. It is translated as CASGGFGGNYGYTF.